Each of the 18 T cell receptor beta chains below was sequenced from the same sample in a study of blood T cell repertoires in COVID-19. Assay: immunoSEQ multiplex PCR; the TCRdb copy retains only in-frame clones and omits some. There are 200,000 to 300,000 clones in the sample; around 85% occur only once, and about 3% lies in the top ten. Sequencing input: peripheral blood. The receptors were gathered from a woman aged 30 to 39 who had recovered from COVID-19.

This chain links TRBV6-5 with TRBJ2-7; a possible D gene is TRBD1 (6 bases). The CDR3 extends over 16 amino acids. V was pared by 3 bases and J by 2 bases, with 17 bases between. Germline V gene sequence: CDR1 MNHEY, CDR2 SVGAGI. The CDR3, as DNA: TGTGCCAGCAGTTATTATGGGGGCAGGGAACCCTACGAGCAGTACTTC. Amino acids: CASSYYGGREPYEQYF.

This chain connects TRBV3-1 (or the pseudogene TRBV3-2) to TRBJ2-5, with D possibly matching TRBD1 (6 bases). This CDR3 region has 15 residues. The germline gives CDR1 LGHDT, CDR2 YNNKEL (reference sequence). Deletions cut 0 bases from V and 3 bases from J, with 11 bases between. Here the CDR3 reads CASSQDVGHKETQYF. Here the CDR3 DNA reads TGTGCCAGCAGCCAAGACGTGGGACACAAAGAGACCCAGTACTTC.

This clone was seen only once. This chain joins TRBV3-1 (or the pseudogene TRBV3-2) and TRBJ2-5; 10 positions agree with TRBD1. Germline values: CDR1 LGHDT, CDR2 YNNKEL (reference sequence). The CDR3 length is 16 residues. V gave up 1 base and J gave up 4 bases; unmatched junction bases: 6. CDR3 coding DNA: TGTGCCAGCAGCCAAGCCGGACAGGGGGTTTCAGAGACCCAGTACTTC. The encoded protein is CASSQAGQGVSETQYF.

In the case of this clone: The same CDR3 arises from other DNA sequences in this sample as well. The chain uses TRBV27 and TRBJ1-2; TRBD1 aligns across 7 bases. V lost 4 bases to trimming and J lost 6 bases; unmatched junction nucleotides: 2. This CDR3 is 12 amino acids long. Per the germline V gene, CDR1 is MNHEY and CDR2 is SMNVEV (reference sequence). As DNA, the CDR3 is TGTGCCAGCAGTTCAGGGGGAAATGGCTACACCTTC. This gives the protein CASSSGGNGYTF.

This clone was observed a handful of times. The V call is TRBV6-6, the J call TRBJ2-2, with D tentatively TRBD2 (6 bases). This CDR3 is 11 amino acids long. In germline, CDR1 is MNHNY, CDR2 SVGAGI (reference sequence). Trimming took off 5 bases at V and 11 bases at J, with 9 bases between the two ends. CDR3 coding DNA: TGTGCCAGCAGTGAGCGGGTCGAGCTGTTTTTT. Its protein is CASSERVELFF.

The chain is built from TRBV12-3 or TRBV12-4 and TRBJ2-3; D is unresolved. V was pared by 7 bases and J by 5 bases, with 13 bases between. The CDR3 length is 13 residues. The CDR3: CASTKSTEDTQYF. DNA of the CDR3: TGTGCCAGCACTAAAAGCACCGAAGATACGCAGTATTTT.

The rearrangement links TRBV19 to TRBJ1-4, with D possibly TRBD1 on 5 matching bases. There are 14 residues in the CDR3. The germline V gene encodes CDR1 LNHDA and CDR2 SQIVND (reference sequence). V lost 1 base and J 3 bases, leaving 6 bases between the germline ends. In DNA form, the CDR3 reads TGTGCCAGTAGTATAGGGGGCTCTAATGAAAAACTGTTTTTT. Translation: CASSIGGSNEKLFF. The complete variable domain, with remaining parts taken from reference TRBV19 and TRBJ1-4, reads DGGITQSPKYLFRKEGQNVTLSCEQNLNHDAMYWYRQDPGQGLRLIYYSQIVNDFQKGDIAEGYSVSREKKESFPLTVTSAQKNPTAFYLCASSIGGSNEKLFFGSGTQLSVL.

The V call is TRBV11-2, the J call TRBJ2-5, with TRBD1 matching 7 bases. The CDR3 is 15 amino acids. With 4 bases clipped from V and 2 bases from J, the junction kept 7 bases outside the gene matches. The germline gives CDR1 SGHAT, CDR2 FQNNGV. DNA of the CDR3: TGTGCCAGCAGCTCCTGGACAGGAGAACAAGAGACCCAGTACTTC. Protein: CASSSWTGEQETQYF.

This clone was seen a few times. The CDR3 DNA reads TGTGCCAGCCAAGTTCAATTGGGGGGTGAAGCTTTCTTT. It is translated as CASQVQLGGEAFF. The gene calls are TRBV7-2 and TRBJ1-1; possible D gene TRBD1, 5 bases. The CDR3 is made up of 13 amino acids. The germline V gene encodes CDR1 SGHTA and CDR2 FQGNSA. V lost 8 bases, J lost 7 bases, and 17 bases lay in between.

The table lists this clone with a count of one. The chain links TRBV4-3 to TRBJ2-5, with TRBD1 matching over 11 bases. In germline, CDR1 is LGHNA, CDR2 YSLEER. The CDR3 runs to 15 residues. V lost 4 bases to trimming and J lost 5 bases; unmatched junction nucleotides: 6. The CDR3 loop reads CASSPRTGGGETQYF. For the CDR3, the DNA is TGCGCCAGCAGCCCACGGACAGGGGGCGGGGAGACCCAGTACTTC.

V is TRBV6-5 and J is TRBJ2-7; 10 positions agree with TRBD1. The CDR3 sequence is 15 residues long. Germline loops: CDR1 MNHEY, CDR2 SVGAGI. V shed 5 bases and J 0 bases; nucleotides not matched to a gene: 4. CDR3 sequence reads: CASSPGTGASYEQYF. The DNA for the CDR3 is TGTGCCAGCAGTCCAGGGACAGGGGCCTCCTACGAGCAGTACTTC.

This rearrangement joins TRBV6-5 to TRBJ1-3, with 7 bases lining up with TRBD1. The junction had 10 bases not matched to a gene; V was cut back by 6 bases and J by 5 bases. The germline CDR1 and CDR2 sequences are MNHEY and SVGAGI. This CDR3 is built from 15 residues. CDR3 nucleotide sequence: TGTGCCAGCAGAGAGAGACAGGGAGGAAGAAACACCATATATTTT. Translated, it gives CASRERQGGRNTIYF.

The CDR3 coding sequence is TGTGCCATTGCCCCCCTAGCGGGGGGGCAAGGTGAGCAGTTCTTC. Translated, it gives CAIAPLAGGQGEQFF. The chain is built from TRBV10-3 and TRBJ2-1; 12 nucleotides agree with TRBD2. The length of the CDR3 is 15 residues. Germline CDR1 reads ENHRY; CDR2 reads SYGVKD. Unmatched junction bases numbered 12, after V lost 9 bases and J lost 9 bases.

V and J are TRBV19 and TRBJ1-1, with D possibly matching TRBD1 (5 bases). The CDR3 consists of 14 residues. Trimming cost V 1 base and J 6 bases, with 12 bases left between them. Germline-derived CDR1 and CDR2 are LNHDA and SQIVND (reference sequence). CDR3 region: CASSIVGDMAEAFF. For the CDR3, the DNA is TGTGCCAGTAGTATAGTAGGGGATATGGCTGAAGCTTTCTTT.

The rearrangement uses TRBV5-1 and TRBJ2-1, with TRBD2 matching over 10 bases. The CDR3 sequence is 15 residues long. The junction had 3 bases not matched to a gene; V was cut back by 4 bases and J by 2 bases. Germline V gene lookup returns CDR1 SGHRS and CDR2 YFSETQ. CDR3 sequence (DNA): TGCGCCAGCAGCCCAGGGACTAGCGCCTACAATGAGCAGTTCTTC. It yields the protein CASSPGTSAYNEQFF.

This sequence joins TRBV2 and TRBJ2-7, with D perhaps matching TRBD2 (6 bases). The germline CDR1 and CDR2 sequences are SNHLY and FYNNEI. The CDR3 length is 14 residues. V lost 9 bases, J lost 2 bases, and 17 bases lay in between. The CDR3 DNA reads as TGTGCCAGTAAGCCCGCGGCGGGGCCCTACGAGCAGTACTTC. It specifies CASKPAAGPYEQYF.

The chain couples TRBV30 to TRBJ1-3; a possible D gene is TRBD1 (5 bases). The germline V gene has CDR1 GTSNPN and CDR2 SVGIG (reference sequence). The CDR3 is 13 residues long. The V gene lost 2 bases and the J gene lost 7 bases, with 12 bases spanning the gap. The CDR3 reads CAWSQGAVNTIYF. The CDR3 DNA sequence: TGTGCCTGGAGTCAAGGGGCCGTGAACACCATATATTTT.

The chain combines TRBV9 with TRBJ2-7; unclear D gene. The CDR3 runs to 14 residues. V was shortened by 3 bases and J by 4 bases, with 14 bases between the two germline ends. Per the germline V gene, CDR1 is SGDLS and CDR2 is YYNGEE. CDR3 sequence (DNA): TGTGCCAGCAGCGCTTCGGGTCGCGGATACGAGCAGTACTTC. This codes for CASSASGRGYEQYF.